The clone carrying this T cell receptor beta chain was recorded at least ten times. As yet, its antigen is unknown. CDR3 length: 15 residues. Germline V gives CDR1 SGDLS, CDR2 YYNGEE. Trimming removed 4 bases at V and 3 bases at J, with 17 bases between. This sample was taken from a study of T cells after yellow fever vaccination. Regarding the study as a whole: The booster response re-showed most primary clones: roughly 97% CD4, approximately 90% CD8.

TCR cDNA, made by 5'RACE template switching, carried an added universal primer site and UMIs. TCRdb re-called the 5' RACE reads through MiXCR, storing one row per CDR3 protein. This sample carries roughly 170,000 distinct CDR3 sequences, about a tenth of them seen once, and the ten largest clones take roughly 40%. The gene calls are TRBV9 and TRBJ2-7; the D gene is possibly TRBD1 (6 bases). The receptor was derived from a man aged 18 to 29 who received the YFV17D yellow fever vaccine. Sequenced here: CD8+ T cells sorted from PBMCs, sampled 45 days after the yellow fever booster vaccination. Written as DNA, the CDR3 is TGTGCCAGCAGCCCCCGAGACAGGCTCCACTACGAGCAGTACTTC. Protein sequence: CASSPRDRLHYEQYF. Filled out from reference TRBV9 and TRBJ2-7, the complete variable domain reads DSGVTQTPKHLITATGQRVTLRCSPRSGDLSVYWYQQSLDQGLQFLIQYYNGEERAKGNILERFSAQQFPDLHSELNLSSLELGDSALYFCASSPRDRLHYEQYFGPGTRLTVT.